These 27 T cell receptor beta chains share one sample of origin, sequenced in a study of breast tumors, draining lymph nodes, adjacent tissues. A single record per CDR3 protein comes from TCRdb applying MiXCR to the multiplex PCR reads. The data contain approximately 130,000 distinct CDR3 sequences, approximately 21% of them singletons. The lymph nodes were axillary draining lymph nodes from breast cancer patients. The sample comprised axillary lymph node tissue. The receptors originated from a female donor with breast cancer. Some clones in this sample may be carry-over from other donors' samples.

This clonotype came up many times. The rearrangement uses TRBV6-5 and TRBJ2-7; TRBD2 matches 7 bases. In germline, CDR1 is MNHEY, CDR2 SVGAGI. This CDR3 is 13 amino acids long. V shed 6 bases and J 5 bases; nucleotides not matched to a gene: 7. The CDR3 bases are TGTGCCAGCAGCCTCTGGGGGGGAAACGAGCAGTACTTC. Its protein is CASSLWGGNEQYF.

This sequence joins TRBV12-3 or TRBV12-4 and TRBJ1-1; weak D call: TRBD1 (5 bases). The CDR3 is 17 amino acids. Trimming stripped 1 base from V and 5 bases from J, with 20 bases between. CDR3 sequence reads: CASSLVVLTGVATEAFF. Here the CDR3 DNA reads TGTGCCAGCAGTTTAGTCGTATTAACAGGAGTTGCGACTGAAGCTTTCTTT.

Remarks on this clonotype: A read error is possible here, since a much larger clone lies one base away. The chain recombines TRBV5-1 with TRBJ2-7; possibly TRBD2 for D (6 bases). Germline V gene sequence: CDR1 SGHRS, CDR2 YFSETQ. This CDR3 is built from 15 residues. CDR3 nucleotides: TGCGCCAACAGCTTGCTAGCGAGCATGAACTACGAGCAGTACTTC. Protein: CANSLLASMNYEQYF.

This clonotype was observed at least ten times. This chain uses TRBV20-1 with TRBJ2-3; possibly TRBD1 for D (6 bases). Trimming cost V 3 bases and J 4 bases, with 17 bases left between them. This CDR3 has 15 amino acids. Germline values: CDR1 DFQATT, CDR2 SNEGSKA (reference sequence). CDR3 coding DNA: TGCAGTGCTAGGCCCAGGGGCCACGTCCCAGATACGCAGTATTTT. Protein sequence: CSARPRGHVPDTQYF.

This clonotype appeared many times. The chain has TRBV7-2 and TRBJ2-7; D is undetermined. This CDR3 comprises 13 residues. Germline V CDR1 and CDR2: SGHTA, FQGNSA. V dropped 3 bases and J dropped 6 bases, with 12 bases sitting between them. This chain's CDR3 is CASSLRQAAEQYF. Written as DNA, the CDR3 is TGTGCCAGCAGCTTGAGGCAGGCGGCCGAGCAGTACTTC. Variable domain in full (rest from reference TRBV7-2 and TRBJ2-7): GAGVSQSPSNKVTEKGKDVELRCDPISGHTALYWYRQSLGQGLEFLIYFQGNSAPDKSGLPSDRFSAERTGGSVSTLTIQRTQQEDSAVYLCASSLRQAAEQYFGPGTRLTVT.

Many counts were recorded for this clonotype. The chain employs TRBV19 and TRBJ1-5; D not certain. This CDR3 has 13 amino acids. The V and J ends lost 5 bases and 4 bases respectively, with 9 bases between them. Germline V gene data show CDR1 as LNHDA and CDR2 as SQIVND (reference sequence). CDR3 loop: CASSDNLNQPQHF. The CDR3 coding sequence is TGTGCCAGTAGTGACAACCTAAATCAGCCCCAGCATTTT.

This clonotype was seen a handful of times. The CDR3 DNA sequence: TGTGCCAGCAAACGGGGCAAGGACTACGAGCAGTACTTC. Protein sequence: CASKRGKDYEQYF. The J gene is TRBJ2-7, the V gene TRBV6-6; D is tentatively TRBD1 or TRBD2 (5 bases each). Germline CDR1 MNHNY, CDR2 SVGAGI (reference sequence). The CDR3 spans 13 residues. The V gene lost 7 bases and the J gene lost 3 bases, with 13 bases spanning the gap.

This clonotype has at least ten counts. The chain links TRBV2 to TRBJ1-2; 8 bases map to TRBD1. In germline, CDR1 is SNHLY, CDR2 FYNNEI. The V and J ends lost 4 bases and 7 bases, in that order; junction bases with no gene match: 8. The CDR3 sequence is 14 residues long. The chain's CDR3 is CASSGTGRSLGYTF. CDR3 bases: TGTGCCAGCAGTGGGACAGGGAGGAGTCTTGGCTACACCTTC.

The genes are TRBV6-5 and TRBJ1-1, with a possible D match to TRBD1 (5 bases). The germline V and J ends were trimmed by 2 bases and 0 bases, with 13 bases remaining between them. Germline V CDR1 and CDR2: MNHEY, SVGAGI. This CDR3 comprises 16 residues. The CDR3 DNA sequence: TGTGCCAGCAGTTACGGGGCGGGATTCATGAACACTGAAGCTTTCTTT. It codes for CASSYGAGFMNTEAFF.

For this clonotype: A much more abundant neighbour one base away suggests this may be a read error. The V gene is TRBV18, the J gene TRBJ2-7; the D is unclear. The germline CDR1 and CDR2 sequences are KGHSH and LQKENI. The CDR3 runs 14 residues. DNA of the CDR3: TGTGCCAGCTCACCATCCCATATACCCTACGAGCAGTGCTTC. As protein: CASSPSHIPYEQCF.

With respect to this clonotype: A read error may explain this, as a much larger clone is one base away. The chain joins TRBV5-6 to TRBJ2-3; TRBD2 is a possible D gene (5 bases). Per the germline V gene, CDR1 is SGHDT and CDR2 is YYEEEE. V lost 1 base to trimming and J lost 9 bases, with 15 bases between them. The CDR3 is made up of 14 amino acids. The CDR3, as DNA: TGTGCCAGCAGCTTGAACGGCGGGTCGGAAACGCAGTATTTT. This codes for CASSLNGGSETQYF.

As for this clonotype: Since the CDR3 does not end with the conserved phenylalanine or tryptophan, this likely comes from a read error. This chain uses TRBV7-2 with TRBJ1-2, with 10 positions matching TRBD1. This CDR3 contains 16 residues. Germline loops: CDR1 SGHTA, CDR2 FQGNSA. CDR3 in DNA: TGTGTCAGCAGCTATCGCAATTTGGACAGGGGGAATGGCTACACCCTC. Amino acid sequence: CVSSYRNLDRGNGYTL.

This clonotype was counted only a few times. This chain connects TRBV28 to TRBJ2-7; TRBD1 or TRBD2 may be the D gene (6 bases each). Germline CDR1 MDHEN, CDR2 SYDVKM. Trimming cost V 2 bases and J 2 bases, with 13 bases left between them. The CDR3 is made up of 15 amino acids. CDR3 region: CASSLLSGAAYEQYF. The CDR3, as DNA: TGTGCCAGCAGTTTACTATCGGGGGCGGCCTACGAGCAGTACTTC.

This clonotype was observed at least ten times. The V and J genes are TRBV2 and TRBJ2-1; D unresolved. The V and J ends lost 2 bases and 0 bases respectively, with 14 bases between them. Germline loops: CDR1 SNHLY, CDR2 FYNNEI. This CDR3 has 17 amino acids. The CDR3 region is CASSENPYVSSYNEQFF. Here the CDR3 DNA reads TGTGCCAGCAGTGAAAACCCGTACGTGAGCTCCTACAATGAGCAGTTCTTC.

As regards this clonotype: Just one base apart from a much larger clone, this may be a read error. The CDR3 does not close with the conserved phenylalanine or tryptophan, likely indicating a read error. This chain uses TRBV30 with TRBJ1-2, with D tentatively TRBD1 (5 bases). The CDR3 spans 13 residues. Trimming stripped 3 bases from V and 7 bases from J, with 15 bases between. The germline gives CDR1 GTSNPN, CDR2 SVGIG (reference sequence). The CDR3 reads CAWRTPGASGYTL. The CDR3 region has the DNA TGTGCCTGGAGAACCCCCGGGGCATCTGGCTACACCCTC.

This clonotype was counted at least ten times. The chain joins TRBV9 to TRBJ2-3, with D unclear. Germline-derived CDR1 and CDR2 are SGDLS and YYNGEE. This CDR3 is built from 13 residues. With 1 base removed from V and 4 bases from J, the gap between germline ends came to 7 bases. This chain's CDR3 is CASSVLGSDTQYF. For the CDR3, the DNA is TGTGCCAGCAGCGTATTGGGTTCAGATACGCAGTATTTT. Filled out from reference TRBV9 and TRBJ2-3, the complete variable domain reads DSGVTQTPKHLITATGQRVTLRCSPRSGDLSVYWYQQSLDQGLQFLIQYYNGEERAKGNILERFSAQQFPDLHSELNLSSLELGDSALYFCASSVLGSDTQYFGPGTRLTVL.

In this sample, this clonotype turned up once. This may stem from a read error, because a much larger clone lies one nucleotide away. The V call is TRBV27, the J call TRBJ2-5; D is possibly TRBD2 (6 bases). CDR3 size: 13 residues. Trimming pared 8 bases from V and 7 bases from J, leaving 17 bases between. The germline CDR1 and CDR2 sequences are MNHEY and SMNVEV (reference sequence). The CDR3 sequence: CASATEGRRTQYF. CDR3 coding DNA: TGTGCCAGCGCCACGGAGGGGCGCCGGACCCAGTACTTC.

In this sample, this clonotype turned up many times. The V gene is TRBV6-5, the J gene TRBJ2-7, with no clear D. Germline V gene lookup returns CDR1 MNHEY and CDR2 SVGAGI. The V end was cut by 5 bases, the J end by 2 bases, with 13 bases between. There are 14 residues in the CDR3. The CDR3 protein is CASSQQGGAYEQYF. In nucleotides, the CDR3 is TGTGCCAGCAGTCAACAAGGCGGAGCCTACGAGCAGTACTTC.

This clonotype was recorded many times. The chain is built from TRBV18 and TRBJ1-5; 10 bases are shared with TRBD1. CDR3 length: 16 amino acids. Germline CDR1 reads KGHSH; CDR2 reads LQKENI. V lost 5 bases, J lost 2 bases, and 6 bases stayed unmatched. The CDR3 spells CASSSTGTGGNQPQHF. The CDR3, as DNA: TGTGCCAGCTCATCGACCGGGACAGGGGGCAATCAGCCCCAGCATTTT.

The gene calls are TRBV6-1 and TRBJ2-5; D uncertain. The length of the CDR3 is 13 residues. The germline V gene has CDR1 MNHNS and CDR2 SASEGT. Trimming cost V 1 base and J 7 bases, with 10 bases left between them. CDR3 in amino acids: CASSEVNLRTQYF. The CDR3 nucleotides are TGTGCCAGCAGTGAAGTGAACCTTCGGACCCAGTACTTC.

With respect to this clonotype: Possible read error: a much larger clone is one base away. This chain joins TRBV29-1 and TRBJ1-2; D gene uncertain. V lost 6 bases and J lost 5, with 10 bases in between. The CDR3 length is 11 residues. Germline values: CDR1 SQVTM, CDR2 ANQGSEA. The CDR3 loop is CSVPGPYGYTF. The CDR3 DNA is TGCAGCGTCCCGGGCCCATATGGCTACACCTTC.

As regards this clonotype: Since a much larger clone is just one base distant, this may be a read error. V gene TRBV18 combines with J gene TRBJ2-1; D is possibly TRBD2 (5 bases). From germline, CDR1 is KGHSH and CDR2 LQKENI. The CDR3 has 13 amino acids. As DNA, the CDR3 is TGTGCCAGCTCACTCTCCCCGGCGGGTGAGCAGTCCTTC. This translates into CASSLSPAGEQSF.

This clonotype has a count of ten or more. CDR3 in amino acids: CASSEQGAWSSPLHF. The CDR3 region has the DNA TGTGCCAGCAGTGAGCAGGGGGCTTGGAGTTCACCCCTCCACTTT. The chain employs TRBV25-1 and TRBJ1-6; TRBD1 agrees at 8 bases. V lost 3 bases and J lost 9; bases outside the gene matches: 7. The germline V gene has CDR1 MGHDK and CDR2 SYGVNS. The CDR3 runs 15 residues.

The sample holds many counts of this clonotype. The chain couples TRBV9 to TRBJ1-6; no clear D gene. V shed 4 bases and J shed 9 bases, with 14 bases lying between them. CDR3 length equals 14 residues. Germline V gene data show CDR1 as SGDLS and CDR2 as YYNGEE. This CDR3 reads CASSSRREGSPLHF. CDR3 DNA: TGTGCCAGCAGCTCCCGAAGGGAAGGTTCACCCCTCCACTTT.

This clonotype was seen ten or more times. The V gene is TRBV20-1, the J gene TRBJ2-5; TRBD1 aligns across 8 bases. Germline V gene lookup returns CDR1 DFQATT and CDR2 SNEGSKA (reference sequence). With 5 bases clipped from V and 5 bases from J, the junction kept 7 bases outside the gene matches. This CDR3 is built from 13 residues. The CDR3 reads CSAGQGWGETQYF. The CDR3 DNA is TGCAGTGCTGGACAGGGTTGGGGGGAGACCCAGTACTTC.

In this sample, this clonotype turned up many times. The CDR3 here is CASSQGRGSYEQYF. The CDR3 DNA is TGTGCCAGCAGCCAGGGCCGCGGATCCTACGAGCAGTACTTC. V and J are TRBV3-1 and TRBJ2-7, with D unclear. Trimming left V 3 bases short and J 1 base short, with 10 bases between. The CDR3 length is 14 residues. Per the germline V gene, CDR1 is LGHDT and CDR2 is YNNKEL (reference sequence).

This clonotype has at least ten counts. The chain links TRBV24-1 to TRBJ2-2; the D call may be TRBD1 or TRBD2 (5 bases each). Germline CDR1 reads KGHDR; CDR2 reads SFDVKD. Trimming removed 4 bases from V and 6 bases from J, with 14 bases in between. This CDR3 is built from 15 residues. CDR3 bases: TGTGCCACCAGTGAGCTTGGGGGTCGGGCCGGGGAGCTGTTTTTT. Translating it yields CATSELGGRAGELFF.